These 8 T cell receptor beta chains share one sample of origin, sequenced in a study of blood T cell repertoires in COVID-19. Some clones are missing from TCRdb's copy, which holds only in-frame ones; the method was immunoSEQ multiplex PCR. The data contain about 69,000 clones, 84% of them singletons. The sample consisted of peripheral blood. The receptors come from a man between 45 and 60 years old with COVID-19, enrolled during active disease.

The J gene is TRBJ2-3, the V gene TRBV7-9, with TRBD2 identical over 9 bases. Per the germline V gene, CDR1 is SEHNR and CDR2 is FQNEAQ (reference sequence). The trim removed 3 bases at V and 2 bases at J, leaving 12 bases unmatched. This CDR3 comprises 18 residues. CDR3 in amino acids: CASSFGSGGQVHTDTQYF. In DNA form, the CDR3 reads TGTGCCAGCAGCTTTGGTAGCGGGGGCCAGGTACACACAGATACGCAGTATTTT.

This sequence joins TRBV11-2 and TRBJ2-1, with 9 bases aligning to TRBD1. Germline CDR1 and CDR2: SGHAT and FQNNGV. This CDR3 contains 15 residues. V trimming: 5 bases; J trimming: 5 bases; junction bases outside the gene matches: 7. CDR3: CASSRTGGAHNEQFF. CDR3 bases: TGTGCCAGCAGCCGCACAGGGGGCGCGCACAATGAGCAGTTCTTC.

The chain carries TRBV5-4 and TRBJ2-5; a weak D match, TRBD2 (5 bases). The CDR3 length is 13 residues. V was trimmed by 4 bases and J by 2 bases, leaving 9 bases between them. Germline loops: CDR1 SGHNT, CDR2 YYREEE (reference sequence). The CDR3 loop is CASSPGFQETQYF. In nucleotides, the CDR3 is TGTGCCAGCAGCCCGGGGTTTCAAGAGACCCAGTACTTC.

The V and J genes are TRBV11-3 and TRBJ2-7; TRBD1 matches 10 bases. The CDR3 contains 15 residues. Germline CDR1 SGHNT, CDR2 YENEEA. Trimming took 0 bases from V and 4 from J; bases not matched to a gene: 3. CDR3 DNA sequence: TGTGCCAGCAGCTTAGATTGGACAGGGGGTTACGAGCAGTACTTC. Translating it yields CASSLDWTGGYEQYF.

The chain joins TRBV6-1 to TRBJ1-1, with D perhaps TRBD1 (5 bases). Germline CDR1 and CDR2: MNHNS and SASEGT. The CDR3 is 18 residues long. V gave up 2 bases and J gave up 3 bases, with 22 bases separating them. CDR3 loop: CASSEWFGRAPTHTEAFF. CDR3 nucleotide sequence: TGTGCCAGCAGTGAATGGTTCGGCAGGGCACCCACCCACACTGAAGCTTTCTTT.

The chain joins TRBV6-6 to TRBJ2-7, with D tentatively TRBD2 (6 bases). From germline, CDR1 is MNHNY and CDR2 SVGAGI (reference sequence). CDR3 length equals 15 residues. V gave up 6 bases and J gave up 1 base, with 16 bases separating them. DNA of the CDR3: TGTGCCAGCAGCTATGGACGGCGGGGATCCTACGAGCAGTACTTC. It specifies CASSYGRRGSYEQYF.

J is TRBJ1-5 and V is TRBV6-2 or TRBV6-3, with D possibly TRBD1 on 6 matching bases. There are 17 residues in the CDR3. Per the germline V gene, CDR1 is MNHEY and CDR2 is SVGEGT. Trimming took 2 bases from V and 1 from J, leaving 15 bases between them. CDR3 protein: CASSYPRGAGSNQPQHF. CDR3 nucleotides: TGTGCCAGCAGTTACCCCCGGGGGGCAGGAAGCAATCAGCCCCAGCATTTT.

This clone has only a few counts. The chain has TRBV21-1 and TRBJ1-1; TRBD1, the table's D call, was not compared with the DNA. TRBV21-1 is described as a pseudogene. The CDR3 is made up of 14 amino acids. CDR3: CASSPGDRDSEAFF. CDR3 nucleotide sequence: TGTGCCAGCTCACCAGGGGACAGGGACTCTGAAGCTTTCTTT.